This T cell receptor beta chain was retrieved from a study of synovial regulatory T cells in juvenile arthritis. Donors were around eleven juvenile idiopathic arthritis patients with active disease, 3 polyarticular and 8 oligoarticular. Only in-frame clones appear in the TCRdb table, and some are missing; sequencing was by immunoSEQ multiplex PCR. The sample's table shows 9,500 to 10,000 clones. On this clone: The antigen is not known.

The CDR3 has 21 residues. The record lacks a DNA sequence. Germline V gene data show CDR1 as LGHNA and CDR2 as YSLEER. General observations from the study: Synovial Treg CDR3 sequences overlapped more with iaTregs than other circulating Tregs. Inflammation-associated Treg cells in blood had less TCR diversity than the remaining blood Treg cells. Across patients, iaTreg TCR repertoires were mostly private, partly shared with synovial Teff and blood CPL.

The J gene is TRBJ2-3, the V gene TRBV4-3; TCRdb indicates TRBD2, and absent DNA this call remains unverified. This receptor was identified in a donor under 30 with juvenile idiopathic arthritis. The sample consisted of Treg cells from blood. Sample subset: remaining (HLA-DR-negative) circulating blood Treg cells. CDR3 loop: CASSQAAGGFPKNFSTDTQYF.